This T cell receptor (beta chain) was observed in a study of blood T cell repertoires in COVID-19. Background on the study: COVID-19 samples collected from the United States, Italy and Spain covered acute and convalescent phases. From T cells, B-cell-depleted T cells, or PBMCs came the material, which was cDNA or gDNA.

The CDR3 loop spans 14 amino acids. CDR1 is SGHAT and CDR2 is FQNNGV in the germline V gene. Trimming took off 3 bases at V and 6 bases at J, with 11 bases between the two ends. Per the original data handling: Nucleated cell counts were estimated from reference gene primer amplification. TCRdb's copy holds only in-frame clones and misses some; the assay was immunoSEQ multiplex PCR. The DNA was the basis for D and trimming; V, J and clone size are from that table. This sample has tens of thousands of clones, with around 87% found just once. The clonotype comes from a man aged 65 to 79 with acute or convalescent COVID-19. Sequenced: peripheral blood. V gene TRBV11-2 combines with J gene TRBJ2-2, with D perhaps TRBD1 (5 bases). Written as DNA, the CDR3 is TGTGCCAGCAGCTTCTCGACAGATCCCGGGGAGCTGTTTTTT. Translated, it gives CASSFSTDPGELFF.